This record looks at one T cell receptor beta chain sequence and its context. Its specificity is unknown. This sample was included in a study of cytomegalovirus exposure and HLA in healthy donors. Study-level results: A missense variant in DCLRE1C was later tied to TCR beta V- and J-gene trimming. Most TCR sequences were seen very rarely across donors, but some public TCRs occurred in many.

The CDR3 totals 16 residues. The ends were cut back, 6 bases at V and 0 bases at J, with 16 bases in the middle. The PCR contained 60 Vbeta and 13 Jbeta primers. This table comes from immunoSEQ multiplex PCR, and its TCRdb copy is limited to in-frame clones, with some not included. The sample yields 120,000 or so clones, about 80% seen once. This chain connects TRBV5-3 to TRBJ1-3; weak D call: TRBD1 (6 bases). TRBV5-3 is known as an ORF, though its function is uncertain. The clonotype comes from a man aged 30 to 45 in good health and CMV-seropositive. The source material was PBMCs. This CDR3 reads CARNYDRPISGNTIYF. CDR3 sequence (DNA): TGTGCCAGAAATTACGACAGGCCAATCTCTGGAAACACCATATATTTT.